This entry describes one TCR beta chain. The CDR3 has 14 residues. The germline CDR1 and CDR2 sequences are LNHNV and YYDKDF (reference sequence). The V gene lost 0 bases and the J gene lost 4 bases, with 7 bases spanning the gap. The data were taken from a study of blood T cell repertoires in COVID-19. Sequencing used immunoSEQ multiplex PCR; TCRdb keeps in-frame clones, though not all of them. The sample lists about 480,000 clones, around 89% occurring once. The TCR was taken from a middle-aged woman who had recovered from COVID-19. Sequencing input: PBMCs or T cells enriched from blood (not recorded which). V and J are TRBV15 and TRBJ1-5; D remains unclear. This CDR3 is CATSRDVQNQPQHF. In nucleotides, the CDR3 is TGTGCCACCAGCAGAGATGTCCAAAATCAGCCCCAGCATTTT. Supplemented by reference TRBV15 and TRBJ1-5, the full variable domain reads DAMVIQNPRYQVTQFGKPVTLSCSQTLNHNVMYWYQQKSSQAPKLLFHYYDKDFNNEADTPDNFQSRRPNTSFCFLDIRSPGLGDTAMYLCATSRDVQNQPQHFGDGTRLSIL.